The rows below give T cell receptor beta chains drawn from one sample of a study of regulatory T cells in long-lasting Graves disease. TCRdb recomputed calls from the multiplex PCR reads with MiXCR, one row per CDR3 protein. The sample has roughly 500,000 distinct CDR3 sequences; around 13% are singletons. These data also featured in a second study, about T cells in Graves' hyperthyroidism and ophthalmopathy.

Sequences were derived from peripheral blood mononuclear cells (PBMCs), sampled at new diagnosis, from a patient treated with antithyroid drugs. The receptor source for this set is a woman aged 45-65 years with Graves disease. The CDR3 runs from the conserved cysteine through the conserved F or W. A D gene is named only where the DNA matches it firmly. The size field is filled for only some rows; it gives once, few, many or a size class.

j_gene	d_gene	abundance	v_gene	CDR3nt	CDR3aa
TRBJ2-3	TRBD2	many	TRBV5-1	TGCGCCAGCAGCCAGGGACTAGCGGGAGCAGATACGCAGTATTTT	CASSQGLAGADTQYF
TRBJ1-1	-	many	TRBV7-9	TGTGCCAGCACGCCGAGGTACACTGAAGCTTTCTTT	CASTPRYTEAFF
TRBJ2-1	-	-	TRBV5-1	TGCGCCAGCAGCCCCCGGGGGCCCTCGGATGAGCAGTTCTTC	CASSPRGPSDEQFF
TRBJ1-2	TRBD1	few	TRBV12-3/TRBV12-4	TGTGCCAGCAGCAGATACACAGGGGTCGGTGGCTACACCTTC	CASSRYTGVGGYTF
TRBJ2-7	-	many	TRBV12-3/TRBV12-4	TGTGCCAGCAGTTTAGGCGGGATTCAAGACCCCTACGAGCAGTACTTC	CASSLGGIQDPYEQYF
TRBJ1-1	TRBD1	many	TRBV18	TGTGCCAGCTCCCCTAGGACAGGGGACACCATGAACACTGAAGCTTTCTTT	CASSPRTGDTMNTEAFF
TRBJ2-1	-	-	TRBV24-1	TGTGCCACCAGTGACCCCCGGGACCCAAAGAGCTCCTACAATGAGCAGTTCTTC	CATSDPRDPKSSYNEQFF
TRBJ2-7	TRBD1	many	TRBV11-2	TGTGCCAGCAGCTTAGACCCCCCCGTCTCGACAGGGAGATCCGAGCAGTACTTC	CASSLDPPVSTGRSEQYF
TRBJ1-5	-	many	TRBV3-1	TGTGCCAGCAGCCAAGATCGGGTCAATCAGCCCCAGCATTTT	CASSQDRVNQPQHF
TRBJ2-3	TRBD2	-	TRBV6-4	TGTGCCAGCAGTGAAAACGCGATGGCGGGACTAGCGGATATAGATACGCAGTATTTT	CASSENAMAGLADIDTQYF
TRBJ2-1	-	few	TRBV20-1	TGCAGTGCTAGAGATTTAAGGAGACAGTACAATGAGCAGTTCTTC	CSARDLRRQYNEQFF
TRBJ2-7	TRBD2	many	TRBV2	TGTGCCAGCAGTGAAGCGGGCGGGAGGGCCTACGAGCAGTACTTC	CASSEAGGRAYEQYF
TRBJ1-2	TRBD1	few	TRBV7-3	TGTGCCAGCAGCTTAACGGGGCCTGGGAAGGGACAGTATGGCTACACCTTC	CASSLTGPGKGQYGYTF
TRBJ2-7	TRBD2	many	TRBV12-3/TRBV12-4	TGTGCCAGCAGTTTCCGTACGGGAGGGCCCTCCGACGAGCAGTACTTC	CASSFRTGGPSDEQYF
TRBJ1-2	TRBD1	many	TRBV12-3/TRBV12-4	TGTGCCAGCAGTATGGGACAGTATGGCTACACCTTC	CASSMGQYGYTF
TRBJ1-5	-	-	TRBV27	TGTGCCAGCAGTCTCTACGGGGGAGGCAATCAGCCCCAGCATTTT	CASSLYGGGNQPQHF
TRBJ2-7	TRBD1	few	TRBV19	TGTGCCAGTAGTATAGTTTGGGGGACAGTCTACGAGCAGTACTTC	CASSIVWGTVYEQYF
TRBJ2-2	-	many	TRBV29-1	TGCAGCGGGACCGACACCGGGGAGCTGTTTTTT	CSGTDTGELFF
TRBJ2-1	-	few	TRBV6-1	TGTGCCAGCAGTGACCTGGCGACGCACAATGAGCAGTTCTTC	CASSDLATHNEQFF
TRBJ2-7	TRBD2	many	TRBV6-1	TGTGCCAGCAGGGTTAGCGGGACCTCCCTCTACGAGCAGTACTTC	CASRVSGTSLYEQYF
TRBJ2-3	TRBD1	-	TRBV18	TGTGCCAGCTCACCACGGGACAGCAGAAGCACAGATACGCAGTATTTT	CASSPRDSRSTDTQYF